This T cell receptor (beta chain) was captured in a study of cytomegalovirus exposure and HLA in healthy donors. Study context: A prior study identified roughly 110 million unique TCR beta sequences from about 180 million T cells. General observations from the study: There were under 200 TCR beta chains listed as cytomegalovirus-associated.

13 Jbeta primers and 60 Vbeta primers were used for the PCR. Assay used: immunoSEQ multiplex PCR; TCRdb lists only in-frame clones, some missing. The repertoire includes 150,000 or so clones, around 73% of them detected once, and roughly 1.6% sits in the top ten. Worth noting for this clone: Its antigen is unknown.

Sequencing was performed on PBMCs. The clonotype originates from a female donor in good health and CMV-seronegative.

In DNA, the CDR3 is TGTGCCAGCAGCTTAAAGCAGGGGGCGCTTCAGTACGAGCAGTACTTC. It translates to CASSLKQGALQYEQYF. The chain carries TRBV7-3 and TRBJ2-7; 8 bases are a match to TRBD1. This CDR3 is 16 amino acids long. V trimming: 1 base; J trimming: 4 bases; junction bases outside the gene matches: 9. Germline CDR1 is SGHTA and CDR2 is FQGTGA.